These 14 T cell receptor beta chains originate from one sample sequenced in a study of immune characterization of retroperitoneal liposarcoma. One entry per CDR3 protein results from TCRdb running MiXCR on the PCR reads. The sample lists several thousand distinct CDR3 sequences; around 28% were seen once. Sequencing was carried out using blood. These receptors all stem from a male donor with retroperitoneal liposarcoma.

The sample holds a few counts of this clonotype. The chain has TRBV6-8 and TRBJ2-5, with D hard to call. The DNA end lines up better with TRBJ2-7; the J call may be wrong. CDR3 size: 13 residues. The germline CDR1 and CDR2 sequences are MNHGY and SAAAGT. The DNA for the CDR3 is TGTGCCAGCAGTTCTCGACCCCCTTACGAGCAGTACTTC. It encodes CASSSRPPYEQYF.

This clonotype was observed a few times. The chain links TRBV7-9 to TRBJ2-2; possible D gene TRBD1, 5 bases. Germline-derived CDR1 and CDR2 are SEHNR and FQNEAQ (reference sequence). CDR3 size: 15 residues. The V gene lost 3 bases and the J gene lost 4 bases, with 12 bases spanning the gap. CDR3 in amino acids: CASSFTQGVTGELFF. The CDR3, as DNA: TGTGCCAGCAGCTTCACCCAGGGTGTCACCGGGGAGCTGTTTTTT.

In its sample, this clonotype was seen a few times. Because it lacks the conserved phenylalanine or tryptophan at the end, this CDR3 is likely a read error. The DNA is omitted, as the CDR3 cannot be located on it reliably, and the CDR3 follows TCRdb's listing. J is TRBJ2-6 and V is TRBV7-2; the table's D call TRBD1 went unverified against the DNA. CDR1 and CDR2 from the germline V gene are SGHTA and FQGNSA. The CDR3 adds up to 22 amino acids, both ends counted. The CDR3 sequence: CASSFMTGFSRWRPGNEQFFGP.

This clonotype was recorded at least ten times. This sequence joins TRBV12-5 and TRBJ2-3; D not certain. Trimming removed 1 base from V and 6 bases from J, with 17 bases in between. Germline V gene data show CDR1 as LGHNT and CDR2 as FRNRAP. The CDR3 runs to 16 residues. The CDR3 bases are TGTGCTAGTGGTTTGGCTATTTTCACCCCGCACGATACGCAGTATTTT. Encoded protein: CASGLAIFTPHDTQYF.

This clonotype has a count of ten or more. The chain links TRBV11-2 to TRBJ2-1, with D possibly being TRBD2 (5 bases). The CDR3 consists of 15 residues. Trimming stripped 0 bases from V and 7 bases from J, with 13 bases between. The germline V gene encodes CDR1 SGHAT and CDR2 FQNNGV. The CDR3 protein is CASSLEFGRRNEQFF. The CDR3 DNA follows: TGTGCCAGCAGCTTAGAATTTGGCAGGAGGAATGAGCAGTTCTTC.

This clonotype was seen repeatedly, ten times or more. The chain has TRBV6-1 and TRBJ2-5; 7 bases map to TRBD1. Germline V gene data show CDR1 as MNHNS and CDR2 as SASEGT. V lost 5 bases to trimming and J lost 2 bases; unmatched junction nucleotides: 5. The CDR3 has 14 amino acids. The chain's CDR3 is CASSLQGPQETQYF. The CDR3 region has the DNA TGTGCCAGCAGTTTACAGGGGCCTCAAGAGACCCAGTACTTC.

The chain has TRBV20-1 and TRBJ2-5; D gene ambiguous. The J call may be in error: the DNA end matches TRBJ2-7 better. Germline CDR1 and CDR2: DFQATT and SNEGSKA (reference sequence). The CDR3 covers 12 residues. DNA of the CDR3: TGCAGTGCTAGCGACGGTTCCTACGAGCAGTACTTC. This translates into CSASDGSYEQYF.

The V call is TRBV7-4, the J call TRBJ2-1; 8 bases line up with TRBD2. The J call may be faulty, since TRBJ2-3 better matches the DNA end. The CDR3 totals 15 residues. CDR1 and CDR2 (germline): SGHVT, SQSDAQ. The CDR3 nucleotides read TGTGCCAGCAGCTCGCGGGAGGCCAACACAGATACGCAGTATTTT. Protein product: CASSSREANTDTQYF.

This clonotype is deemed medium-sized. CDR3 bases: TGTGCCAGCAGCAACGGACGGTTCTACACCTTC. Protein product: CASSNGRFYTF. The chain joins TRBV7-8 to TRBJ1-2; D not resolved. Looked up from germline, CDR1 is SGHVS and CDR2 is FQNEAQ. This CDR3 has 11 residues. The V end was cut by 5 bases, the J end by 10 bases, with 11 bases between.

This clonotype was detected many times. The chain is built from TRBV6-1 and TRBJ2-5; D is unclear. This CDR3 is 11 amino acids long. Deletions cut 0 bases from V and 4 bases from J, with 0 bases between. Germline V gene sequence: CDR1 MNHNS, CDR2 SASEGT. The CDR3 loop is CASSEAETQYF. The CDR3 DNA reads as TGTGCCAGCAGTGAAGCAGAGACCCAGTACTTC.

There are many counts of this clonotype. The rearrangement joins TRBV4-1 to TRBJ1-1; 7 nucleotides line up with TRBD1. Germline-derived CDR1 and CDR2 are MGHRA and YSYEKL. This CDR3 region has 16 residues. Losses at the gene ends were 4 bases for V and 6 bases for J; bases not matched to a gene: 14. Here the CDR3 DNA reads TGCGCCAGCAGCCCCGGGAACCAGGGGGATTATGCTGAAGCTTTCTTT. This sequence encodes CASSPGNQGDYAEAFF.

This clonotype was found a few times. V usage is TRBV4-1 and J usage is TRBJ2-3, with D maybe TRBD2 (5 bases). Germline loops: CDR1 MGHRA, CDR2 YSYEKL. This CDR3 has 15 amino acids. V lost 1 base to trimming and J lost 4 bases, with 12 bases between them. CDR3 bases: TGCGCCAGCAGCCAAGGGCTAGCTACCTCAGATACGCAGTATTTT. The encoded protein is CASSQGLATSDTQYF.

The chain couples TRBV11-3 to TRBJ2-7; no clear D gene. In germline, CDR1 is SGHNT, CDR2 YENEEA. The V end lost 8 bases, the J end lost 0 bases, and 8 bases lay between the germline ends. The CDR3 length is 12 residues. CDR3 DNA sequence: TGTGCCAGCTCTGACCTCTCCTACGAGCAGTACTTC. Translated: CASSDLSYEQYF.

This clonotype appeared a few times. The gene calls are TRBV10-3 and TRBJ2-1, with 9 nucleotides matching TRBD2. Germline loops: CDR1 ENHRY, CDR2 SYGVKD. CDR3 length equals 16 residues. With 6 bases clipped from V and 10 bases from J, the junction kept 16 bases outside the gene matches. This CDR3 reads CAIRVAGEAQRHEQFF. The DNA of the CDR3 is TGTGCCATCAGAGTAGCGGGAGAGGCCCAGCGCCACGAGCAGTTCTTC.